This TCR beta chain was documented in a study of blood T cell repertoires in COVID-19 (dated by TCRdb to about 2020). Concerning the study at large: Samples from collaborators originated in the United States, Italy and Spain and spanned both the acute and convalescent phases of COVID-19. The repertoires were released in a freely available public database intended as a resource for research on the immune response to SARS-CoV-2. The prospective study material was composed of cDNA or gDNA derived from T cells, B-cell-depleted T cells, or PBMCs. Samples came from the ongoing ImmuneRACE study (first 160 participants) plus 1,254 subjects from 6 global collaborators. A de-identified subject ID, COVID-19 status, age in years and sex were almost always included in the sample metadata. Where available, HLA class I and class II types were obtained from metadata supplied by the sample provider rather than from assay-based typing. Deeply sampled blood TCRbeta repertoires from subjects exposed to, actively infected with, or recovered from COVID-19 were included in the dataset. The paper's findings and limits, for the study overall: The quantity of clinical and demographic metadata differed by source and by participant and was supplied without curation.

Collaborating institutions collected whole blood in K2EDTA tubes following their own protocols. For TCRbeta analysis, collaborators shipped samples as frozen whole blood, isolated PBMCs, or DNA extracted from either of those sample types. From a lookup of the germline V gene, CDR1 and CDR2 are SGHRS and YFSETQ. V ends up 0 bases short and J 9 bases short, with an unmatched junction base count of 8. Reading from cysteine to phenylalanine, the CDR3 counts 15 amino acids. Just the 45-base CDR3 DNA is kept, in frame starting at base 1. As concerns this clone: It has no known antigen specificity. Nothing much larger sits one base from this clone, and base qualities are not available.

The immunoSEQ Assay, a bias-controlled multiplex PCR, was used to amplify TCRbeta CDR3 regions from genomic DNA. Turning to the authors' computational methods: The number of nucleated cells in each sample was estimated from the amplification of reference gene primers within the assay. Sequence reads were collapsed and filtered to measure the absolute abundance of every unique TCRbeta CDR3 rearrangement. For each sample, productive Simpson clonality was calculated by taking the square root of Simpson's diversity index across productive rearrangements. The immuneACCESS repertoire file appears here via TCRdb, limited to in-frame rearrangements. These files lack a portion of the clones; in checked studies, under half of the deficit traces to unresolved V genes, and the cause of the others is not known. V and J calls and clone size are copied from that table; D and trimming were computed from the DNA. Here the sample has some 97,000 clones; around four fifths occur a single time. Of the sample, around 15% falls within the top ten clones.

The sequence came from a man aged 50-60 years with active or convalescent COVID-19. Sequencing was carried out using peripheral blood. The chain joins TRBV5-1 to TRBJ1-2, with 10 bases in between that match TRBD1. Read as DNA, the sequence is TGCGCCAGCAGCTTGGATCTGGGGACAGGGGCTCGCTACACCTTC. This gives the protein CASSLDLGTGARYTF.